The T cell receptor (beta chain) described here comes from a study of CD8 T cells in Susac syndrome. With random hexamers, reverse transcription was performed on about 0.45 to 1 ug of RNA. TCRdb re-derived calls from the immunoSEQ multiplex PCR reads in MiXCR, one entry per CDR3 protein. This table holds 50,000 or so distinct CDR3 sequences, approximately 93% found once. This CDR3 has 14 amino acids. The V gene's germline CDR1 is GTSNPN and CDR2 SVGIG (reference sequence). Unmatched junction bases numbered 6, after V lost 2 bases and J lost 6 bases. The rearrangement links TRBV30 to TRBJ2-1, with 8 nucleotides matching TRBD2. Sequenced sample: CD8+ T cells from PBMCs. The origin of this receptor is a human donor with multiple sclerosis. The CDR3 reads CAWSRGGGRNEQFF. The DNA for the CDR3 is TGTGCCTGGAGTAGGGGCGGGGGGCGCAATGAGCAGTTCTTC.